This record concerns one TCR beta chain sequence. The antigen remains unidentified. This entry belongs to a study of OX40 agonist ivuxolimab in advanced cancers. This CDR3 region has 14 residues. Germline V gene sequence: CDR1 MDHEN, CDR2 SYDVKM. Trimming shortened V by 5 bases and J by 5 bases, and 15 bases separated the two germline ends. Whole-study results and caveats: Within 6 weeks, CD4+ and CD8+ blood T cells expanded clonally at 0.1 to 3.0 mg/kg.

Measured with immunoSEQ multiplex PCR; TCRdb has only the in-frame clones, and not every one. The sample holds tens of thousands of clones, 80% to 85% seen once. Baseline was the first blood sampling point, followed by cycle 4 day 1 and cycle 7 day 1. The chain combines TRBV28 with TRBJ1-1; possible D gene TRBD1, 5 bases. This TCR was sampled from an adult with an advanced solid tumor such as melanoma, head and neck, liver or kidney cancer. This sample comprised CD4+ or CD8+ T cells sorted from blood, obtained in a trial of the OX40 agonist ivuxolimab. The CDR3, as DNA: TGTGCCAGCAGTGGGGGGTGGGGGATGACTGAAGCTTTCTTT. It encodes CASSGGWGMTEAFF.